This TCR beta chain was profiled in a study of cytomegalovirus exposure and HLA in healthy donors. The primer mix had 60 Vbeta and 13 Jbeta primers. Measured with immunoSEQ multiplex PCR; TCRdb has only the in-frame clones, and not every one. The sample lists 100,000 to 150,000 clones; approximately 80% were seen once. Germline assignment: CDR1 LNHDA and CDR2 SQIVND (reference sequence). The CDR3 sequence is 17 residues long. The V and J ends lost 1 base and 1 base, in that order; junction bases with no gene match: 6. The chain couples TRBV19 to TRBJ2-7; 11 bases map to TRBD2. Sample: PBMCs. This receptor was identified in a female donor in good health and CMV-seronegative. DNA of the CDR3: TGTGCCAGTAGTATAGTTATTCGACTAGCGGGATCCTACGAGCAGTACTTC. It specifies CASSIVIRLAGSYEQYF. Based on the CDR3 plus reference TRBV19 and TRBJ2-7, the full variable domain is DGGITQSPKYLFRKEGQNVTLSCEQNLNHDAMYWYRQDPGQGLRLIYYSQIVNDFQKGDIAEGYSVSREKKESFPLTVTSAQKNPTAFYLCASSIVIRLAGSYEQYFGPGTRLTVT.